The 17 T cell receptor beta chains below come from one sample, sequenced in a study of T cell responses to AZD1222 COVID-19 vaccine. Sequenced by immunoSEQ multiplex PCR; TCRdb stores in-frame clones only, minus some. There are about 150,000 clones in the sample; over 80% occur only once, and around 3.8% lies in the top ten. Sequencing was performed on peripheral blood, taken 28 days after the second AZD1222 dose. These TCRs come from an adult who received the AZD1222 COVID-19 vaccine.

This chain joins TRBV5-8 and TRBJ1-5; TRBD1 is a possible D gene (6 bases). The length of the CDR3 is 15 residues. Trimming stripped 4 bases from V and 1 base from J, with 12 bases between. Looked up from germline, CDR1 is SGHTS and CDR2 is YDEGEE. The CDR3: CASSRLRGSNQPQHF. CDR3 nucleotides: TGTGCCAGCAGCAGATTAAGGGGGAGCAATCAGCCCCAGCATTTT.

This chain joins TRBV11-1 and TRBJ2-7; D call uncertain. Trimming pared 5 bases from V and 3 bases from J, leaving 11 bases between. This CDR3 spans 13 amino acids. The germline gives CDR1 SGHAT, CDR2 FQDESV (reference sequence). CDR3 protein: CASSPAVVYEQYF. The DNA of the CDR3 is TGTGCCAGCAGCCCCGCGGTTGTCTACGAGCAGTACTTC. The entire variable domain, with the rest obtained from reference TRBV11-1 and TRBJ2-7, is as follows: EAEVAQSPRYKITEKSQAVAFWCDPISGHATLYWYRQILGQGPELLVQFQDESVVDDSQLPKDRFSAERLKGVDSTLKIQPAELGDSAMYLCASSPAVVYEQYFGPGTRLTVT.

This clone has just one count. The chain couples TRBV3-1 (or the pseudogene TRBV3-2) to TRBJ2-7, with D possibly matching TRBD1 (5 bases). There are 14 residues in the CDR3. Per germline, CDR1 LGHDT and CDR2 YNNKEL (reference sequence). Trimming pared 0 bases from V and 7 bases from J, leaving 13 bases between. CDR3 residues: CASSQEAGLGEQYF. The CDR3 DNA reads TGTGCCAGCAGCCAAGAGGCAGGGCTCGGGGAGCAGTACTTC.

The CDR3 protein is CSVVHDSARYGYTF. CDR3 nucleotides: TGCAGCGTTGTCCACGACTCCGCTCGGTATGGCTACACCTTC. The genes are TRBV29-1 and TRBJ1-2; D not certain. Germline V gives CDR1 SQVTM, CDR2 ANQGSEA. The CDR3 consists of 14 residues. Deletions cut 4 bases from V and 5 bases from J, with 17 bases between.

The V gene is TRBV13, the J gene TRBJ2-3, with 8 bases fitting TRBD1. The CDR3 runs 16 residues. Germline assignment: CDR1 PRHDT and CDR2 FYEKMQ (reference sequence). With V trimmed by 5 bases and J by 1 base, 8 bases remained unmatched. The CDR3 is CASSRRTGTGTDTQYF. CDR3 DNA: TGTGCCAGCAGCCGAAGGACAGGGACAGGCACAGATACGCAGTATTTT.

CDR3 protein: CASSYSTDRPNTEAFF. CDR3 DNA sequence: TGTGCCAGCAGTTACTCGACAGACAGGCCGAACACTGAAGCTTTCTTT. This chain joins TRBV6-2 or TRBV6-3 and TRBJ1-1; weak D call: TRBD1 (6 bases). The CDR3 is 16 residues long. CDR1 and CDR2 from the germline V gene are MNHEY and SVGEGT. V lost 0 bases, J lost 1 base, and 12 bases lay in between.

The chain combines TRBV5-4 with TRBJ2-7; 7 bases fit TRBD2. The CDR3 contains 14 residues. J gave up 7 bases and V 5 bases, and 12 bases lay outside the gene matches. Germline-derived CDR1 and CDR2 are SGHNT and YYREEE (reference sequence). The DNA for the CDR3 is TGTGCCAGCAGACCCCCCGGACTAGGTGATGAGCAGTACTTC. The encoded protein is CASRPPGLGDEQYF.

The CDR3 DNA is TGTGCCAGCGGACGTAAAACTAGCACAGATACGCAGTATTTT. Translated: CASGRKTSTDTQYF. This chain joins TRBV7-2 and TRBJ2-3; D is unresolved. The ends were cut back, 8 bases at V and 0 bases at J, with 12 bases in the middle. The CDR3 covers 14 residues. Germline CDR1 is SGHTA and CDR2 is FQGNSA.

Here the CDR3 reads CASSLGVSGFANTGELFF. CDR3 in DNA: TGCGCCAGCAGCTTGGGAGTATCCGGTTTCGCGAACACCGGGGAGCTGTTTTTT. The V gene is TRBV5-1, the J gene TRBJ2-2; no definite D call. V lost 0 bases and J 0 bases, leaving 15 bases between the germline ends. The CDR3 is 18 residues long. CDR1 is SGHRS and CDR2 is YFSETQ in the germline V gene.

The gene calls are TRBV11-3 and TRBJ2-1; D uncertain. The germline gives CDR1 SGHNT, CDR2 YENEEA. This CDR3 contains 17 residues. Trimming pared 1 base from V and 0 bases from J, leaving 13 bases between. CDR3 bases: TGTGCCAGCAGCTTAGGGGTAGGATCCAGCTCCTACAATGAGCAGTTCTTC. Translated, it gives CASSLGVGSSSYNEQFF.

CDR3 DNA: TGTGCCAGCAGCCCGACAGGGGGCGGGTATGGCTACACCTTC. Translation gives CASSPTGGGYGYTF. The V call is TRBV7-8, the J call TRBJ1-2; 10 bases match TRBD1. The germline V gene encodes CDR1 SGHVS and CDR2 FQNEAQ. The ends lost 5 bases at V and 5 bases at J; junction bases unmatched: 5. This CDR3 comprises 14 residues.

V gene TRBV24-1 combines with J gene TRBJ1-2; D is unclear. V lost 1 base and J 4 bases, leaving 9 bases between the germline ends. CDR1 and CDR2 (germline): KGHDR, SFDVKD. The CDR3 sequence is 14 residues long. CDR3 nucleotides: TGTGCCACCAGTGATTTTGACACCGGCTATGGCTACACCTTC. It encodes CATSDFDTGYGYTF.

The rearrangement uses TRBV10-2 and TRBJ2-5, with TRBD2 as a possible D gene (6 bases). This CDR3 is built from 13 residues. Trimming left V 4 bases short and J 5 bases short, with 11 bases between. Germline CDR1 reads WSHSY; CDR2 reads SAAADI. The CDR3 DNA reads as TGCGCCAGCAGTGGGGGCCTAGCGGAGACCCAGTACTTC. The encoded protein is CASSGGLAETQYF.

The CDR3 loop reads CASSVSNSGNTIYF. The CDR3 region has the DNA TGTGCCAGCAGCGTAAGCAACTCTGGAAACACCATATATTTT. This chain uses TRBV9 with TRBJ1-3; D is unresolved. This CDR3 is built from 14 residues. With 1 base removed from V and 0 bases from J, the gap between germline ends came to 5 bases. Germline CDR1 SGDLS, CDR2 YYNGEE.

This rearrangement joins TRBV5-6 to TRBJ2-5, with 9 bases fitting TRBD2. The V gene's germline CDR1 is SGHDT and CDR2 YYEEEE. J gave up 5 bases and V 0 bases, and 2 bases lay outside the gene matches. CDR3 length: 14 residues. The CDR3 protein is CASSLGGGAETQYF. The CDR3 nucleotides are TGTGCCAGCAGCTTGGGCGGGGGGGCGGAGACCCAGTACTTC.

This clone was seen just once. The V call is TRBV5-5, the J call TRBJ2-1; 9 bases agree with TRBD2. From germline, CDR1 is SGHKS and CDR2 YYEKEE (reference sequence). CDR3 length: 15 amino acids. V was clipped by 4 bases and J by 2 bases; unmatched bases: 4. CDR3 loop: CASSPGGRAYNEQFF. Here the CDR3 DNA reads TGTGCCAGCAGCCCTGGCGGGAGGGCCTACAATGAGCAGTTCTTC.

The V and J genes are TRBV9 and TRBJ1-6, with 10 bases that match TRBD1. This CDR3 spans 19 amino acids. Trimming cost V 1 base and J 7 bases; bases outside gene matches: 14. The germline V gene has CDR1 SGDLS and CDR2 YYNGEE. This chain's CDR3 is CASSVLPGSGTGENSPLHF. CDR3 DNA: TGTGCCAGCAGCGTACTCCCCGGTTCGGGGACAGGGGAAAATTCACCCCTCCACTTT.